This T cell receptor beta chain derives from a study of blood T cell repertoires in COVID-19. As for the study in general: Acute and convalescent COVID-19 samples came from the United States, Italy and Spain. From T cells, B-cell-depleted T cells, or PBMCs came the material, which was cDNA or gDNA.

This clone was seen just once. CDR3 length equals 14 residues. In germline, CDR1 is ENHRY, CDR2 SYGVKD. Trimming removed 10 bases at V and 0 bases at J, with 16 bases between. Each participant's cohort was designated according to participant-reported clinical history. Study processing details: Scientists estimated how many nucleated cells there were by amplifying reference gene primers. Profiled with immunoSEQ multiplex PCR; TCRdb holds only in-frame clones, not every one. D and trimming come from the DNA, and the V and J calls and clone size come from that table. Here the sample spans 200,000 to 250,000 clones, approximately 90% being singletons.

The V and J genes are TRBV10-3 and TRBJ2-7, with D possibly TRBD2 on 7 matching bases. The specimen sequenced was PBMCs or T cells enriched from blood (not recorded which). This TCR was recovered from a man aged 35 to 55 who had recovered from COVID-19. The CDR3 sequence: CATEGGPGSYEQYF. The CDR3 DNA is TGTGCCACCGAGGGGGGGCCCGGCTCCTACGAGCAGTACTTC.